This T cell receptor (beta chain) was documented in a study of blood T cell repertoires in COVID-19 (dated by TCRdb to the early 2020s). In the study overall: Collaborator samples came from the United States, Italy and Spain and covered acute and convalescent phases of COVID-19. The material from the prospective study consisted of cDNA or gDNA derived from T cells, B-cell-depleted T cells, or PBMCs. Deeply sampled blood TCRbeta repertoires from subjects exposed to, actively infected with, or recovered from COVID-19 were included in the dataset. The repertoires were released in a freely available public database intended as a resource for research on the immune response to SARS-CoV-2. The samples were drawn from two sources: the first 160 participants of the ongoing ImmuneRACE study, and 1,200 or so subjects contributed by 6 global collaborators. A de-identified subject ID, COVID-19 status, age in years and sex were almost always included in the sample metadata. HLA class I and class II types, where available, came from metadata supplied by the sample provider rather than from assay-based typing. Results the study describes overall, beyond this receptor: Clinical and demographic metadata were provided uncurated, with the amount varying by source and participant.

The CDR3 sequence holds 15 residues, the cysteine and phenylalanine included. Only the CDR3 portion is preserved as DNA: 45 bases, with reading frame beginning at the first base. Cut back by 1 base and 2 bases, the V and J ends lie 11 bases apart. From the germline V gene (reference sequence), CDR1 is LGHDT and CDR2 is YNNKEL. TCRbeta CDR3 regions were amplified from genomic DNA using the immunoSEQ Assay, a bias-controlled multiplex PCR. The original pipeline was this. Within the assay, amplification of reference gene primers was used to estimate how many nucleated cells each sample contained. To quantify the absolute abundance of each unique TCRbeta CDR3 rearrangement, sequence reads were collapsed and filtered. Productive Simpson clonality was computed per sample as the square root of Simpson's diversity index over productive rearrangements. The immuneACCESS repertoire file appears here via TCRdb, limited to in-frame rearrangements. These files lack a portion of the clones; in checked studies, under half of the deficit traces to unresolved V genes, and the cause of the others is not known. V and J calls and clone size are those listed in that table; D and trimming were worked out from the DNA. The table for this sample lists 50,000 to 55,000 clones; about 84% of them were counted only once. The ten most abundant clones make up under 30% of the sample.

Whole blood was collected in K2EDTA tubes by collaborating institutions according to the institutions' own protocols. Collaborator samples were shipped for TCRbeta analysis as frozen whole blood, isolated PBMCs, or DNA extracted from either sample type. Points on this clone: This clone's antigen is unknown. No base quality values were provided; no much bigger clone lies one nucleotide off.

Sequences were obtained from peripheral blood. The receptor was derived from a woman of 80 years or more with acute or convalescent COVID-19. Here the chain combines TRBV3-1 (or the pseudogene TRBV3-2) and TRBJ2-5; the D gene assignment is ambiguous. In nucleotide form, the sequence is TGTGCCAGCAGCCAAGGATGGGCAGCTCAAGAGACCCAGTACTTC. Its translation reads: CASSQGWAAQETQYF.